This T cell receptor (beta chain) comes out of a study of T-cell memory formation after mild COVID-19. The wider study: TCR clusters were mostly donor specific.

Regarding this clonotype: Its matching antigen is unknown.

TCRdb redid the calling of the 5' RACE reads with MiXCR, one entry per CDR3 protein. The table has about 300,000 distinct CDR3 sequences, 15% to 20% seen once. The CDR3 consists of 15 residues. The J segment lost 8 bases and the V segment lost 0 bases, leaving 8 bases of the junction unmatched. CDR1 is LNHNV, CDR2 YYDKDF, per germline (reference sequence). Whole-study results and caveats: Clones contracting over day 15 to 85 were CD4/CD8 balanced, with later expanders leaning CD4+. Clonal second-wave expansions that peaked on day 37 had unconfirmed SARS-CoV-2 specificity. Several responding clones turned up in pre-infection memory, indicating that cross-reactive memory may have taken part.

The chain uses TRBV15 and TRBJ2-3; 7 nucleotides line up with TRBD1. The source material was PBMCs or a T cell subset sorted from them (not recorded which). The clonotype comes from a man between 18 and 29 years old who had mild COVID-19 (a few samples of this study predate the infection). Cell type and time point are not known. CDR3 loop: CATSRDRGPTATQYF. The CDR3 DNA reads TGTGCCACCAGCAGAGATAGGGGGCCAACTGCTACGCAGTATTTT.